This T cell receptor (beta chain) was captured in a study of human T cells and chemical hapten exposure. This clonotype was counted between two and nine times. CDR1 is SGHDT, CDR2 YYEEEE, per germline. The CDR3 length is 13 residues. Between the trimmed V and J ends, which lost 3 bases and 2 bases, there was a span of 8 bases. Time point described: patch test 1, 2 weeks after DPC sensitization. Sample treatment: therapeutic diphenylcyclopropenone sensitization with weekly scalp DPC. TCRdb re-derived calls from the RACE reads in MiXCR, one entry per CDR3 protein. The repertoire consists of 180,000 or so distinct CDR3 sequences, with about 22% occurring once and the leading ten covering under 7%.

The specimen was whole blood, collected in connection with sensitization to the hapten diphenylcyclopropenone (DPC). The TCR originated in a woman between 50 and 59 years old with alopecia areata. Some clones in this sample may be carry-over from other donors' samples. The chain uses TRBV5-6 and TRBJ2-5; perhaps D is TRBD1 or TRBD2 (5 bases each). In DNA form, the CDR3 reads TGTGCCAGCAGCTCGAGGGGACAAGAGACCCAGTACTTC. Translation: CASSSRGQETQYF.